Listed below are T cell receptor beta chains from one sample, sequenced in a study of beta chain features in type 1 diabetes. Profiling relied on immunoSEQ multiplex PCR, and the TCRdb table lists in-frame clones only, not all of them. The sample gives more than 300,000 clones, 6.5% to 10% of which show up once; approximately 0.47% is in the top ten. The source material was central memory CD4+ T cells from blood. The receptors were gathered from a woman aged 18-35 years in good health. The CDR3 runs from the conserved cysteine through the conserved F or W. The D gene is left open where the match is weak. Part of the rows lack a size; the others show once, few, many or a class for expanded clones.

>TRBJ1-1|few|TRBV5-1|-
TGCGCCAGCAGCTTGACAGGAACCGTGAACACTGAAGCTTTCTTT
CASSLTGTVNTEAFF
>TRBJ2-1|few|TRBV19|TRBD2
TGTGCCAGTAGCCACTCCCGCCCTAGCGGGAGTAATGAGCAGTTCTTC
CASSHSRPSGSNEQFF
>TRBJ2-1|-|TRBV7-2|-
TGTGCCAGCAGCTTAGCAGGGCCGTCCTACAATGAGCAGTTCTTC
CASSLAGPSYNEQFF
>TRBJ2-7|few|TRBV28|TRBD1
TGTGCCAGCAGCCCCGGGACAGAGCCGACCGAGCAGTACTTC
CASSPGTEPTEQYF
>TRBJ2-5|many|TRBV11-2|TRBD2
TGTGCCAGCAGCCCCGGGACTAGCGGAGGGGGCTGGGAGACCCAGTACTTC
CASSPGTSGGGWETQYF
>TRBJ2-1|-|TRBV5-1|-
TGCGCCAGCAGCTTGGGCGAGCCCTGGGATGAGCAGTTCTTC
CASSLGEPWDEQFF
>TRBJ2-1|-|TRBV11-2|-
TGTGCCAGCAGCACGACAGTGTTCTCCTACAATGAGCAGTTCTTC
CASSTTVFSYNEQFF
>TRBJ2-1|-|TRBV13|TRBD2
TGTGCCAGCAGCTCAGGACTAGCGAGTAATGAGCAGTTCTTC
CASSSGLASNEQFF
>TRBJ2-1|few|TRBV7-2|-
TGTGCCAGCAGCTTATTTTCGGGGTCAAATGAGCAGTTCTTC
CASSLFSGSNEQFF
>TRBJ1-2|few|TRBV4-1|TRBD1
TGCGCCAGCAGCCAAGAGGACAGGGGAAGAAATGGCTACACCTTC
CASSQEDRGRNGYTF
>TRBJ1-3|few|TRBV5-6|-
TGTGCCAGCAACACCTGGGGGACCTCTGGAAACACCATATATTTT
CASNTWGTSGNTIYF
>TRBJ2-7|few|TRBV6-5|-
TGTGCCAGCAGTTACGCGGGACAGCAATACGAGCAGTACTTC
CASSYAGQQYEQYF
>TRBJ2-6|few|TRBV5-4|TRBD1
TGTGCCAGCTGGGACAGGGCTCTCTCTGGGGCCAACGTCCTGACTTTC
CASWDRALSGANVLTF
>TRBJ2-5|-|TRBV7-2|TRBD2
TGTGCCAGCAGCCGGGGGGGGACCCAGTACTTC
CASSRGGTQYF
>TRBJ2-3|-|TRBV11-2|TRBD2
TGTGCCAGCAGCTTAGGCGTGGTGCTAGCGGGAGTTGTCACAGATACGCAGTATTTT
CASSLGVVLAGVVTDTQYF
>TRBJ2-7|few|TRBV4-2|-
TGTGCCAGCAGCCAAGATAATAGGGTGCAGTACGAGCAGTACTTC
CASSQDNRVQYEQYF
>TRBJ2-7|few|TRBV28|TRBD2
TGTGCCAGCATACCCGTAGGGCAGCGGGAGGGCTCCTACGAGCAGTACTTC
CASIPVGQREGSYEQYF
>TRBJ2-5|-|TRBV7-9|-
TGTGCCAGCAGCTCTGAAGAGACCCAGTACTTC
CASSSEETQYF
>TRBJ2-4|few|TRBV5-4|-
TGCGCCAGCAGCCAAGTGGCGGGAAGGGACATTCAGTACTTC
CASSQVAGRDIQYF
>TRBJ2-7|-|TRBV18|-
TGTGCCAGCTCACTGGCGGTTGCGGGGAAAACCTACGAGCAGTACTTC
CASSLAVAGKTYEQYF
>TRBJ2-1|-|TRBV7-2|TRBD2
TGTGCCAGCAGCTTAGTGTCGAACGGGAGGGGAGAGCAGTTCTTC
CASSLVSNGRGEQFF
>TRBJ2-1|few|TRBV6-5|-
TGTGCCAGCAGCCCACAGCTGGCCCTTATGTTCTTC
CASSPQLALMFF
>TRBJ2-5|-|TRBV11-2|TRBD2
TGTGCCAGCAGCTTCGGACTAGCGCAAGAGACCCAGTACTTC
CASSFGLAQETQYF
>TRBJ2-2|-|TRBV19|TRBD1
TGTGCCAGTAGTATCGGGACAGCGAACACCGGGGAGCTGTTTTTT
CASSIGTANTGELFF
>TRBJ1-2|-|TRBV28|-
TGTGCCAGCAGACTGAACAGTGGGTCTGGCTACACCTTC
CASRLNSGSGYTF
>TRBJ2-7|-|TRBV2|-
TGTGCCAGCAGTTGGGACAACTCCTACGAGCAGTACTTC
CASSWDNSYEQYF
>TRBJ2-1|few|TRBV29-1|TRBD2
TGCAGCAGCGGGGAGGTCAACAATGAGCAGTTCTTC
CSSGEVNNEQFF
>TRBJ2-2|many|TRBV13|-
TGTGCCAGCGGGACCGCGAACACCGGGGAGCTGTTTTTT
CASGTANTGELFF
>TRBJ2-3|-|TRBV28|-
TGTGCCAGCAGTTCCCCCGGGTTGCGAGATACGCAGTATTTT
CASSSPGLRDTQYF
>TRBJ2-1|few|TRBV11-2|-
TGTGCCAGCAGCTCCCGCTACAATGAGCAGTTCTTC
CASSSRYNEQFF
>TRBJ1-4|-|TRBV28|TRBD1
TGTGCCAGCAGTTTCGACAGGGGGCTCCTTGGAAAACTGTTTTTT
CASSFDRGLLGKLFF
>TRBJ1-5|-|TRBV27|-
TGTGCCAGCAGTGGGCGGTGGGGTCTGGGACAGCCCCAGCATTTT
CASSGRWGLGQPQHF
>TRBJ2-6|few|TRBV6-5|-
TGTGCCACCTGTGATTCTGGGGCCAACGTCCTGACTTTC
CATCDSGANVLTF
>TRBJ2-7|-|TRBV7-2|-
TGTGCCAGCAGCTCCGGGTTTTCCTCGGGCTCCTACGAGCAGTACTTC
CASSSGFSSGSYEQYF
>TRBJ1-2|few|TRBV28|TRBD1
TGTGCCAGCAGCCGGGACAGGCCTAACTATGGCTACACCTTC
CASSRDRPNYGYTF
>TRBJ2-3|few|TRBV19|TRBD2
TGTGCCAGTAGTTCGGGGGGGAATACGCAGTATTTT
CASSSGGNTQYF
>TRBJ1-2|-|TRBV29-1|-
TGCAGCACTTTTACCGAGATCTATGGCTACACCTTC
CSTFTEIYGYTF
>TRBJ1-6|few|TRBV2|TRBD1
TGTGCCAGCAGGGACAGGGGGGGGAATTCACCCCTCCACTTT
CASRDRGGNSPLHF
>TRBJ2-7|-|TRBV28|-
TGTGCCAGCAGTTTAACGGGGAAGTCCGAGCAGTACTTC
CASSLTGKSEQYF
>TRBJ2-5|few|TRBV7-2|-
TGTGCCAGCAGCCCACAGGGGGGGCGAGAGACCCAGTACTTC
CASSPQGGRETQYF
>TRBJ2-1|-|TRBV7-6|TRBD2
TGTGCCAGCAGCTCGATGCGGGGGGCGTTTAACAATGAGCAGTTCTTC
CASSSMRGAFNNEQFF
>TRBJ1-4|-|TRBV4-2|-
TGTGCCAGCAGCGCCAACAGAGCGTCTAATGAAAAACTGTTTTTT
CASSANRASNEKLFF
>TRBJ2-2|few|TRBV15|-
TGTGCCACCAGCAGAGCAGAAACCGGGGAGCTGTTTTTT
CATSRAETGELFF
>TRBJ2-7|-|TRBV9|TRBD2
TGTGCCAGCAGCGTAGGTGCGGGAGTATCCTACGAGCAGTACTTC
CASSVGAGVSYEQYF
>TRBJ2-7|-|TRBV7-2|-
TGTGCCAGCAGCCCCGGGACATTTTCCTACGAGCAGTACTTC
CASSPGTFSYEQYF
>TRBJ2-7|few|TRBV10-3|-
TGTGCCATCAAAGGGACCCAGTCCTACGAGCAGTACTTC
CAIKGTQSYEQYF
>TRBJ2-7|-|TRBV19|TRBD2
TGTGCCAGTAGTTCAACCCTAGCGGGGGGCCCCTACGAGCAGTACTTC
CASSSTLAGGPYEQYF
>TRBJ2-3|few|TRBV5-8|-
TGTGCCAGCACCTTGGGGGGACATTCCACAGATACGCAGTATTTT
CASTLGGHSTDTQYF
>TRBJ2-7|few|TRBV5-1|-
TGCGCCAGCCGACCCATGACTAGCTCCTACGAGCAGTACTTC
CASRPMTSSYEQYF
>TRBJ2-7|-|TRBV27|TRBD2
TGTGCCAGCAGTTTCACTAGCGGGAACCCTCTCTTC
CASSFTSGNPLF
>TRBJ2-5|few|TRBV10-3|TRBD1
TGTGCCATCATGGGGCTAGGGGGCGAGACCCAGTACTTC
CAIMGLGGETQYF
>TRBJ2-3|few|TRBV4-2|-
TGTGCCAGCAGCCAAGAGAGGGCCTCGGGCACAGATACGCAGTATTTT
CASSQERASGTDTQYF
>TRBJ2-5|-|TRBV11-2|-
TGTGCCAGCAGCTTAGTGATGCGGGCAGGGCCGGAGACCCAGTACTTC
CASSLVMRAGPETQYF
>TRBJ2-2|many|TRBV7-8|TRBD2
TGTGCCAGCAGCCCCGGACTAGCGGGAGCCTACCGGGAGCTGTTTTTT
CASSPGLAGAYRELFF
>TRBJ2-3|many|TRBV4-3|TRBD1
TGCGCCAGCAGCTTACAGGGGATGAGCACAGATACGCAGTATTTT
CASSLQGMSTDTQYF
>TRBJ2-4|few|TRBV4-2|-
TGTGCCAGCAGCCAAGAGGCAGGGGTTATGGCCAAAAACATTCAGTACTTC
CASSQEAGVMAKNIQYF
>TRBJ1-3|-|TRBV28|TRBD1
TGTGCCGGTGGGACAGGGGAATATTATCCTGGAAACACCATATATTTT
CAGGTGEYYPGNTIYF
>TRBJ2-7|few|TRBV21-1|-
TGTGCCAGCAGCAAAGTATCACGGAGAAGATCCGCCTACGAGCAGTACTTC
CASSKVSRRRSAYEQYF
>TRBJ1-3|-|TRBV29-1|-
TGCAGCGTGGGACAATCAGGAAACACCATATATTTT
CSVGQSGNTIYF